This T cell receptor beta chain was sequenced for a study of PD-1 blockade in classical Hodgkin lymphoma (dated by TCRdb to 2020 to 2021). Regarding the complete study: Nivolumab dosing was 3 mg/kg intravenously every 2 weeks, continuing until either disease progression or unacceptable toxicity. The study used TCR beta sequencing and CyTOF to define a peripheral blood immune signature of response to PD-1 blockade in classical Hodgkin lymphoma. The study at large found these results: The study was limited to a single clinical trial cohort, and causes of repertoire differences, possibly disease activity or prior therapy, remained undefined. Trial patients achieving complete response had baseline diversity similar to newly diagnosed patients, whereas partial responders and progressors had significantly lower diversity. Baseline TCR diversity was reported to be lower in newly diagnosed patients than in healthy donors and to be lower still in relapsed/refractory patients. A significant rise by C4D1 was seen in CD4+ but not CD8+ TCR diversity (p=0.0027 vs p=0.16), with the rise being most apparent in complete responders (p=0.02). Lower diversity was seen in patients whose nivolumab began less than 1 year after ASCT, and these patients were left out of later analyses so that immune reconstitution would not confound the results.

The Qiagen DNeasy kit was used to extract genomic DNA both from unsorted PBMCs and from the negatively selected CD4+ and CD8+ fractions. Using primers that anneal to V and J segments, immunoSEQ multiplex PCR amplified the TCR beta CDR3 regions. A synthetic immune receptor repertoire was used to minimize amplification bias, and remaining bias was computationally removed after sequencing. Under the source paper's analysis protocol: Repertoire diversity was quantified as the Shannon entropy index using custom Python scripts. Unsorted, CD4+ and CD8+ repertoires were analyzed separately, except in combined analyses where CD4+ and CD8+ sequences were merged in silico. Clonal expansion was defined as at least a 2-fold frequency increase after treatment relative to C1D1, with a pseudocount of 0.5 for undetected baseline clones. Clones with 0 or 1 copy at C1D1 were defined as singleton clones, while clones with 2 or more copies were defined as non-singleton clones. Clones expanded in unsorted samples were assigned a CD4+, CD8+ or unknown annotation through matching of protein sequences in sorted samples from the same patient. Wilcoxon tests on paired samples were used to test changes in diversity from C1D1 to C4D1. As stored in TCRdb, this immuneACCESS dataset retains in-frame rearrangements with V and J assigned. A fraction of the clones does not appear; measured against another copy, unresolved V genes explain less than half of the discrepancy, and the remainder lacks a known reason. That table furnishes V, J and clone size, whereas the DNA furnished D and trimming. For this sample there are roughly 20,000 clones; 65% to 85% appear just once. Roughly 5.9% of the sample is in the top ten clones.

Sample time point, as interpreted from the label and publication: cycle 1 day 1 (C1D1), immediately before nivolumab initiation. Every trial patient had relapsed following autologous stem cell transplantation, and prior brentuximab vedotin exposure was what differed among cohorts A, B and C. The trial cohort comprised 60 or so patients with relapsed/refractory classical Hodgkin lymphoma whose best overall responses were complete response, partial response or progressive disease. In the multi-cohort phase II CheckMate 205 trial, trial patients received single-agent nivolumab. An independent review committee assessed best overall response by applying the 2007 International Working Group response criteria. Trial PBMCs were collected just before the start of nivolumab (C1D1) and during therapy at cycle 2 day 1 and cycle 4 day 1. After peripheral blood was drawn into 8 mL Vacutainer Cell Preparation Tubes, PBMCs were isolated by centrifugation and then cryopreserved.

Trimming costs V 3 bases and J 0 bases, and their ends lie 15 bases apart. CDR1 and CDR2 are read off the germline V gene (reference sequence) as SGHKS and YYEKEE. The CDR3 goes from the cysteine to the phenylalanine over 17 residues. The only DNA kept is the CDR3, 51 bases in frame from the first base. Points on this clone: The target of this receptor is not known. No clone much larger than this one lies a single base away; base qualities are absent.

Here the sequenced sample was peripheral blood mononuclear cells (PBMCs), taken at baseline. The sequence derives from a human donor with classical Hodgkin lymphoma. The rearrangement joined TRBV5-5 to TRBJ1-4; TRBD1 is a weak D gene call, 6 bases matching. The DNA sequence reads TGTGCCAGCAGCTCGGGGCAGGGGATTTCAACTAATGAAAAACTGTTTTTT. Translated, this is CASSSGQGISTNEKLFF. The full variable domain, completed from the reference TRBV5-5 and TRBJ1-4 proteins outside the CDR3, reads DAGVTQSPTHLIKTRGQQVTLRCSPISGHKSVSWYQQVLGQGPQFIFQYYEKEERGRGNFPDRFSARQFPNYSSELNVNALLLGDSALYLCASSSGQGISTNEKLFFGSGTQLSVL.